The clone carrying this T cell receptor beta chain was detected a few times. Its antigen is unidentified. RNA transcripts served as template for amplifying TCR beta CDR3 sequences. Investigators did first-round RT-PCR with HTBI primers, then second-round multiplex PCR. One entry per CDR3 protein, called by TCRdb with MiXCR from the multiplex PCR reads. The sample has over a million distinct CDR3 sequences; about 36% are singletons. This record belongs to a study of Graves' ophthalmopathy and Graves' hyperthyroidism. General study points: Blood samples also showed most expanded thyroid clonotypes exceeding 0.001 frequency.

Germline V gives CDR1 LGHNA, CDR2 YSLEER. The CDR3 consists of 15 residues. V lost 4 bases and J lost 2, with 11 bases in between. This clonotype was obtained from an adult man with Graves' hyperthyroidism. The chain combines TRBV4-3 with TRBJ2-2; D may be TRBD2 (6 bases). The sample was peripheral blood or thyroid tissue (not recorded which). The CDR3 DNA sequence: TGCGCCAGCAGCCCTGGGACTTACAACACCGGGGAGCTGTTTTTT. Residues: CASSPGTYNTGELFF.